This T cell receptor beta chain was recovered during a study of T cells in Graves' hyperthyroidism and ophthalmopathy. The CDR3 has 17 amino acids. V dropped 0 bases and J dropped 1; count of bases not matched to a gene: 8. Germline values: CDR1 LGHNA, CDR2 YNFKEQ. Absence of ophthalmopathy progression within 18 months defined stable Graves' hyperthyroidism. There were TCR beta CDR3 regions amplified from RNA transcripts. First-round RT-PCR of the TCR CDR3 relied on the HTBI primer set. TCRdb re-analysed the multiplex PCR reads in MiXCR, keeping a single row per CDR3 protein. The repertoire holds about 350,000 distinct CDR3 sequences, with approximately 14% as singletons.

Sequencing used blood. This receptor was identified in a woman in her twenties or thirties with Graves' hyperthyroidism. The rearrangement links TRBV4-2 to TRBJ2-7, with TRBD1 matching over 8 bases. The CDR3 reads CASSQEAQGARSYEQYF. The DNA of the CDR3 is TGTGCCAGCAGCCAAGAAGCCCAGGGGGCGAGGTCCTACGAGCAGTACTTC.